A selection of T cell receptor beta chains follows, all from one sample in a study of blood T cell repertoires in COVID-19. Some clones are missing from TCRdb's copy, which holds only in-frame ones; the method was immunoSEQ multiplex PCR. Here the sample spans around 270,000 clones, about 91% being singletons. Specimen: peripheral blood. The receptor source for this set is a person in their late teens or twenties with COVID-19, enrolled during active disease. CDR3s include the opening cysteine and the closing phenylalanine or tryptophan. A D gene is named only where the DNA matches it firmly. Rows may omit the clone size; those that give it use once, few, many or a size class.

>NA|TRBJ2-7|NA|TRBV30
CAWSGAVTAYEQYF
TGTGCCTGGAGTGGGGCAGTTACAGCCTACGAGCAGTACTTC
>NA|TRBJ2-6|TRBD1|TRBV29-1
CSVGQVHSGANVLTF
TGCAGCGTGGGACAGGTACACTCTGGGGCCAACGTCCTGACTTTC
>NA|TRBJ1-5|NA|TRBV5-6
CASSFQASNQPQHF
TGTGCCAGCAGCTTCCAGGCCAGCAATCAGCCCCAGCATTTT
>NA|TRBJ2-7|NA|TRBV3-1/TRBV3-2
CASSQDSSGEYEQYF
TGTGCCAGCAGCCAAGACTCGTCTGGTGAGTACGAGCAGTACTTC
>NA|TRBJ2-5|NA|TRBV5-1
CASSKGNSGTQYF
TGCGCCAGCAGCAAGGGGAATTCGGGGACCCAGTACTTC
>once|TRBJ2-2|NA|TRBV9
CASSDSTRGGGRTGELFF
TGTGCCAGCAGCGACAGTACCCGTGGGGGCGGCCGAACCGGGGAGCTGTTTTTT
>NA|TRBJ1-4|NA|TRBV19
CATRQGSATNEKLFF
TGTGCCACCCGTCAGGGCTCGGCAACTAATGAAAAACTGTTTTTT
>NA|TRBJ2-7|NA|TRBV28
CASSSTPPLLGQYF
TGTGCCAGCAGTTCAACCCCCCCACTTCTCGGGCAGTACTTC
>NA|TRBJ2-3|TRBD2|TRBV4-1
CASSQDGLAGRDTQYF
TGCGCCAGCAGCCAAGATGGGCTAGCGGGAAGAGATACGCAGTATTTT
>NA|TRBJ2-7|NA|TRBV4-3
CASETFDGEQYF
TGCGCCAGCGAGACATTTGATGGGGAGCAGTACTTC
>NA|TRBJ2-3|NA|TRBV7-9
CASSLVGQGTVEYF
NA
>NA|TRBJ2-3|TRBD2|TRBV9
CASSRGLAGTDTQYF
TGTGCCAGCAGCAGGGGACTAGCGGGCACAGATACGCAGTATTTT
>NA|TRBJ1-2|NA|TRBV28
CASSLGIGSYGYTF
TGTGCCAGCAGTTTAGGTATAGGGAGTTATGGCTACACCTTC
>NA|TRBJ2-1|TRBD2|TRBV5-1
CASQPGTSPLGEQFF
TGCGCCAGCCAGCCCGGGACTAGCCCTCTCGGGGAGCAGTTCTTC
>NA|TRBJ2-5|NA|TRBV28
CASSLWVLQGDERETQYF
TGTGCCAGCAGTTTATGGGTCCTCCAGGGTGACGAACGGGAGACCCAGTACTTC
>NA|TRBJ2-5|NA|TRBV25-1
CASSEQGETQYF
TGTGCCAGCAGTGAGCAGGGAGAGACCCAGTACTTC
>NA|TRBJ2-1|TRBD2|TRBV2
CATLSASGKNPSYNEQFF
TGTGCCACCCTTTCCGCTAGCGGGAAAAATCCCTCCTACAATGAGCAGTTCTTC